The clone carrying this T cell receptor beta chain was observed many times. Its antigen remains unknown. In germline, CDR1 is MNHEY, CDR2 SVGEGT. V lost 5 bases to trimming and J lost 1 base; unmatched junction nucleotides: 4. CDR3 size: 16 residues. This sample is part of a study of response to subunit inactivated influenza vaccine. General study results and limits: Authors suggested few new T cells are recruited by each seasonal influenza vaccination.

One entry per CDR3 protein results from TCRdb running MiXCR on the RT-PCR reads. Of around 710,000 distinct CDR3 sequences in the sample, 14% were seen once. The receptor comes from a man aged 45 to 65 who received an inactivated influenza vaccine. The chain is built from TRBV6-2 or TRBV6-3 and TRBJ2-5; 13 nucleotides agree with TRBD2. Sequences were derived from PBMCs from blood, sampled less than 15 days before vaccination. CDR3 nucleotides: TGTGCCAGCAGTCAAACTAGCGGGAGGGCCCAAGAGACCCAGTACTTC. It yields the protein CASSQTSGRAQETQYF.